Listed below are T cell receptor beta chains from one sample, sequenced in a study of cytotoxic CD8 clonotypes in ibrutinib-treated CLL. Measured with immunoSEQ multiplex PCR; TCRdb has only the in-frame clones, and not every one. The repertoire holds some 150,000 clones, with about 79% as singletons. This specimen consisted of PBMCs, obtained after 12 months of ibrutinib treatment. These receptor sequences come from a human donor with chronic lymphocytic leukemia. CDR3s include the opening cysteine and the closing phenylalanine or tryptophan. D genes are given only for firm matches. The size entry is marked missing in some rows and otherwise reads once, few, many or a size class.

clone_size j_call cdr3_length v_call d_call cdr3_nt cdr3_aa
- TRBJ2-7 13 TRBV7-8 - TGTGCCAGCAGAGGGGCCGGCATCTACGAGCAGTACTTC CASRGAGIYEQYF
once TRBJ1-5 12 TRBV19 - TGTGCCAGTAGTATCGGTGGTCAGCCCCAGCATTTT CASSIGGQPQHF
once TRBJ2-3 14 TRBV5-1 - TGCGCCAGCAAAACCGGGACTTACACAGATACGCAGTATTTT CASKTGTYTDTQYF
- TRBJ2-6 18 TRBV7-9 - TGTGCCAGCAGCTTAGCGCAACACCAGGGGTCTGGGGCCAACGTCCTGACTTTC CASSLAQHQGSGANVLTF
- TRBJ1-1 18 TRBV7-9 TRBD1 TGTGCCAGCAGCGCTCACAGGGGAGGCTTATCCATGAACACTGAAGCTTTCTTT CASSAHRGGLSMNTEAFF
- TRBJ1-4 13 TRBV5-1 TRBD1 TGCGCCAGCAGCTGGACAGGGAATGAAAAACTGTTTTTT CASSWTGNEKLFF
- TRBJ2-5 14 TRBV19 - TGTGCCAGCGCGGACAGCGCCTACGGAGAGACCCAGTACTTC CASADSAYGETQYF
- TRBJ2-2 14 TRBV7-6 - TGTGCCAGCAGCCCATTCTCCCGACCATGGGAGCTGTTTTTT CASSPFSRPWELFF
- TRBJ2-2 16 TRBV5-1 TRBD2 TGCGCCAGCAGCTTGGGAGTACTAGCGGACACCGGGGAGCTGTTTTTT CASSLGVLADTGELFF
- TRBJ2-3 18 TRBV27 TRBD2 TGTGCCAGCAGTCTTCCCCGGCGACTAGCGGGAGACCTAGATACGCAGTATTTT CASSLPRRLAGDLDTQYF
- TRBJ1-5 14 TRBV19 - TGTGCCAGTAGTTGGGCAGTCGGCAATCAGCCCCAGCATTTT CASSWAVGNQPQHF
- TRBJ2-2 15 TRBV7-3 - TGTGCCAGCAGCTCTCTGGGACCACCCACCGGGGAGCTGTTTTTT CASSSLGPPTGELFF
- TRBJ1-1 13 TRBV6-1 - TGTGCCAGCATCGCAAAGACCTACACTGAAGCTTTCTTT CASIAKTYTEAFF
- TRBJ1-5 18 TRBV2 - TGTGCCAGCAGTGAAGCAAGGGGGGGGGCGCTTAGCAATCAGCCCCAGCATTTT CASSEARGGALSNQPQHF
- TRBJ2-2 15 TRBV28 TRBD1 TGTGCCAGCAGTTTAATTACAGGGGCGGGCGGGGAGCTGTTTTTT CASSLITGAGGELFF
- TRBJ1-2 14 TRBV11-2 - TGTGCCAGCAGCTTCCCCCCCGGTAGCTATGGCTACACCTTC CASSFPPGSYGYTF
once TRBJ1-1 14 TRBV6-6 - TGTGCCACGAACCGGGGGCGGGAACCTTCCGAAGCTTTCTTT CATNRGREPSEAFF